Below, one TCR beta chain is given with its context. Its antigen is unknown. The protocol was immunoSEQ multiplex PCR, while the TCRdb copy is restricted to in-frame clones and leaves out a portion. The table shows 15,000 to 20,000 clones, with 65% to 80% occurring only once. Germline V gene lookup returns CDR1 SGHTA and CDR2 FQGNSA. The CDR3 is 13 amino acids. V lost 5 bases to trimming and J lost 4 bases, with 8 bases between them. The data stem from a study of tumor-infiltrating lymphocytes in localized non-small cell lung cancer. Study outcomes and limitations: Immunotypes IM1 and IM2 had similar TCR-derived T-cell fractions. Higher tumor T cell infiltration than in uninvolved lung was supported by TCRbeta sequencing.

The chain recombines TRBV7-2 with TRBJ1-4, with D hard to call. Sequencing input: lung tumor tissue. This TCR was sampled from a human donor with non-small cell lung cancer. This CDR3 reads CASSPTRNEKLFF. DNA of the CDR3: TGTGCCAGCAGCCCCACCCGTAATGAAAAACTGTTTTTT. The full variable domain, rest sourced from reference TRBV7-2 and TRBJ1-4, is GAGVSQSPSNKVTEKGKDVELRCDPISGHTALYWYRQSLGQGLEFLIYFQGNSAPDKSGLPSDRFSAERTGGSVSTLTIQRTQQEDSAVYLCASSPTRNEKLFFGSGTQLSVL.